The entry below describes one TCR beta chain. The target antigen is unknown. Treatment specified: about 20 received Ad26.COV2.S at low or high dose, single or two shots; roughly 5 received placebo; per-sample allocation not given. Specimen acquisition occurred on day 63 following the initial vaccine or placebo injection. The data were taken from a study of Ad26.COV2.S vaccination and SARS-CoV-2 variants. Findings and limits, study-wide: Comparable non-spike TCR breadth was observed in vaccine and placebo recipients.

CDR1 is SNHLY and CDR2 is FYNNEI in the germline V gene. Trimming took off 2 bases at V and 7 bases at J, with 9 bases between the two ends. This CDR3 has 13 amino acids. Profiling relied on immunoSEQ multiplex PCR, and the TCRdb table lists in-frame clones only, not all of them. The repertoire consists of 300,000 to 400,000 clones, with roughly 89% occurring once and the leading ten covering approximately 5%. The source was peripheral blood, collected in a trial of Ad26.COV2.S vaccine versus placebo. The J gene is TRBJ1-5, the V gene TRBV2, with a tentative D call TRBD1 (5 bases). This receptor was taken from a person aged 18 to 59 who received the Ad26.COV2.S COVID-19 vaccine or a placebo. For the CDR3, the DNA is TGTGCCAGCAGTGAACGGGGCGGGCAGCCCCAGCATTTT. Translated, it gives CASSERGGQPQHF.